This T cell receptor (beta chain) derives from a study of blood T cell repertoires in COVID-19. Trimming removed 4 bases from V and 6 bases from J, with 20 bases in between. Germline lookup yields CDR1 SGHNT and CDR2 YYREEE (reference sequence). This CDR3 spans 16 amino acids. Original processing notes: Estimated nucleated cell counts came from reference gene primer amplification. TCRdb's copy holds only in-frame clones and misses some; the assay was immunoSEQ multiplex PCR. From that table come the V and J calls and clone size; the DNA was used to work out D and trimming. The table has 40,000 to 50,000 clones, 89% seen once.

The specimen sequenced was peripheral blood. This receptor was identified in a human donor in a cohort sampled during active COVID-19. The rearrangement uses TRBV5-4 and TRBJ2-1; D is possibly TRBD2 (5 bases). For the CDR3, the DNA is TGTGCCAGCAGCCGAGGGCCTAGAGGTGACGGCAATGAGCAGTTCTTC. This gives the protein CASSRGPRGDGNEQFF.